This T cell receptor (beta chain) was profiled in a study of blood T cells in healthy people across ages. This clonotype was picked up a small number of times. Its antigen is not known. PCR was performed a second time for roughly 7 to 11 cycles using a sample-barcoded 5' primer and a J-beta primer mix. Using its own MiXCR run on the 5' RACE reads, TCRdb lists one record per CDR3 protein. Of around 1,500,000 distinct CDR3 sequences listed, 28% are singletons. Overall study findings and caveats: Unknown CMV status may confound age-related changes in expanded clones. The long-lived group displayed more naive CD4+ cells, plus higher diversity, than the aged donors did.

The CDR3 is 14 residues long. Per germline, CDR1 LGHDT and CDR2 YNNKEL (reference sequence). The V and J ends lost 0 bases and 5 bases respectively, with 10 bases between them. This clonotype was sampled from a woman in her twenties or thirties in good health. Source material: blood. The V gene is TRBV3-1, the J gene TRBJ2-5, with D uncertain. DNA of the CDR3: TGTGCCAGCAGCCAAGAGCCCGATAGGGAGACCCAGTACTTC. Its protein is CASSQEPDRETQYF.